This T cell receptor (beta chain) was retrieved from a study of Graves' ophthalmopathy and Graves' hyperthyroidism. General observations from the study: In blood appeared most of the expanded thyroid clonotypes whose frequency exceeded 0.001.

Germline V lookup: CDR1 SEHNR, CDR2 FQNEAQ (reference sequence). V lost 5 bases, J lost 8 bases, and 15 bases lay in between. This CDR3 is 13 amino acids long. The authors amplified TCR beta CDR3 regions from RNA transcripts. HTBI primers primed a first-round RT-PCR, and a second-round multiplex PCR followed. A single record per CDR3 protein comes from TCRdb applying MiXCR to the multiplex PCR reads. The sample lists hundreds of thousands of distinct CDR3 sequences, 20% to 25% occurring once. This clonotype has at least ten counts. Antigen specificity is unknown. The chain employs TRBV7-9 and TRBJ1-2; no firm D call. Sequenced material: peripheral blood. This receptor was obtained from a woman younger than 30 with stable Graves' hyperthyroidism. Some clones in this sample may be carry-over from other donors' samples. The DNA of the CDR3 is TGTGCCAGCAGCACACCGGACGATCGCGGCTACACCTTC. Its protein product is CASSTPDDRGYTF.